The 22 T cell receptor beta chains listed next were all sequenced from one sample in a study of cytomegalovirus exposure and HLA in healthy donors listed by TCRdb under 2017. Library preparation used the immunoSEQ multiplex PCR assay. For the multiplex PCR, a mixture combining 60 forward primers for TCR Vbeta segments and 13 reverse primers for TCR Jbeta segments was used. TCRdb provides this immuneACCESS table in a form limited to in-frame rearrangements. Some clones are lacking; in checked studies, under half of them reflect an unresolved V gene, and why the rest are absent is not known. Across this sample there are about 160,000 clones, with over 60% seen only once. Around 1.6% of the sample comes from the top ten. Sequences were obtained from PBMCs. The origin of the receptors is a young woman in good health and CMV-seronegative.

The CDR3 reads CASSRSQGADGYTF. The CDR3, as DNA: TGTGCCAGCAGCCGAAGCCAGGGGGCAGATGGCTACACCTTC. This chain uses TRBV6-1 with TRBJ1-2, with TRBD1 matching over 8 bases. V lost 6 bases, J lost 6 bases, and 9 bases stayed unmatched. The germline gives CDR1 MNHNS, CDR2 SASEGT. CDR3 length: 14 amino acids.

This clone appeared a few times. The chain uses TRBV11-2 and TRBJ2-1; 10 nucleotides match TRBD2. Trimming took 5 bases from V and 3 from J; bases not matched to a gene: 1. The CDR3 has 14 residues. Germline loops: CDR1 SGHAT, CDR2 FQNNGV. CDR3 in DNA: TGTGCCAGCAGCCGGACTAGCGGCTACAATGAGCAGTTCTTC. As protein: CASSRTSGYNEQFF.

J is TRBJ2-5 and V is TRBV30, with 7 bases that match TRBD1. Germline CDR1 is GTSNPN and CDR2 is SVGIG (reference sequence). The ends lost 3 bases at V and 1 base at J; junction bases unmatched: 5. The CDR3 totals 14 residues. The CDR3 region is CAWRHRGPQETQYF. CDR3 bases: TGTGCCTGGAGACACAGGGGCCCCCAAGAGACCCAGTACTTC.

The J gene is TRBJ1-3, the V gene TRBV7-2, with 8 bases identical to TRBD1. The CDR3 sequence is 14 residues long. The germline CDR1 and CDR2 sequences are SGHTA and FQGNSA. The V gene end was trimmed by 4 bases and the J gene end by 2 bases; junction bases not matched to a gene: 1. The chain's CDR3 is CASSSTGAGNTIYF. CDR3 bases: TGTGCCAGCAGCTCGACAGGGGCTGGAAACACCATATATTTT.

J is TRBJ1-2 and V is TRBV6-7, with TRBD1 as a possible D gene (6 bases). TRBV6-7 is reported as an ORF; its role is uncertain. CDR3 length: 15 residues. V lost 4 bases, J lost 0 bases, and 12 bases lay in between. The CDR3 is CASSSGQSPNYGYTF. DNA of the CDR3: TGTGCCAGCAGTTCCGGACAGTCTCCTAACTATGGCTACACCTTC.

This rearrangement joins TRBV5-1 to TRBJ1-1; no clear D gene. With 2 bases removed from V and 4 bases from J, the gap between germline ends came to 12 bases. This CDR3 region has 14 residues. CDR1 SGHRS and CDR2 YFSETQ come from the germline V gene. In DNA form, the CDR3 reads TGCGCCAGCAGCTTAGGGTCCGGGGTCACTGAAGCTTTCTTT. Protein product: CASSLGSGVTEAFF.

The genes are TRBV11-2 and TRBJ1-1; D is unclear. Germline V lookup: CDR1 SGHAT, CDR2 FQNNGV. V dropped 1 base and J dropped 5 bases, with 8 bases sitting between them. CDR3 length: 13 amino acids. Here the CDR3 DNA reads TGTGCCAGCAGCTTAGTGGCGGGTACTGAAGCTTTCTTT. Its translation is CASSLVAGTEAFF.

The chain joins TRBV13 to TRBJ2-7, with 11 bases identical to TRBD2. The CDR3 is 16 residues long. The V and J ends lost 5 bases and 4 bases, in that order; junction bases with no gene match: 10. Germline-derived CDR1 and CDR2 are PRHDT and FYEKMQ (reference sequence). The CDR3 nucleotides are TGTGCCAGCAGCCCCGAGGGGGGACTAGCGGCTTACGAGCAGTACTTC. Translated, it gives CASSPEGGLAAYEQYF.

CDR3 DNA sequence: TGTGCCAGCAGCTTGACAGGGAACAATGAGCAGTTCTTC. Encoded protein: CASSLTGNNEQFF. The V call is TRBV5-8, the J call TRBJ2-1; TRBD1 might be the D (6 bases). Trimming shortened V by 1 base and J by 5 bases, and 7 bases separated the two germline ends. This CDR3 contains 13 residues. Per the germline V gene, CDR1 is SGHTS and CDR2 is YDEGEE. Full variable domain (outside the CDR3, taken from reference TRBV5-8 and TRBJ2-1): EAGVTQSPTHLIKTRGQQATLRCSPISGHTSVYWYQQALGLGLQFLLWYDEGEERNRGNFPPRFSGRQFPNYSSELNVNALELEDSALYLCASSLTGNNEQFFGPGTRLTVL.

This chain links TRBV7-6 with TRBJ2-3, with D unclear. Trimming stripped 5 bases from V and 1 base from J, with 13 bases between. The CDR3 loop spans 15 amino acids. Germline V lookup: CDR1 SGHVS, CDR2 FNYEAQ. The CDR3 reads CASSPSSARTDTQYF. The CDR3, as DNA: TGTGCCAGCAGCCCCTCGAGCGCCCGCACAGATACGCAGTATTTT.

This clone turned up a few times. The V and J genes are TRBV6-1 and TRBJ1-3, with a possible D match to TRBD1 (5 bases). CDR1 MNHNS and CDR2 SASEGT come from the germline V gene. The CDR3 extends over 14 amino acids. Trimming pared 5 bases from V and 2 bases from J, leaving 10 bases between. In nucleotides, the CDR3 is TGTGCCAGCAGTTATGGCAGGGCTGGAAACACCATATATTTT. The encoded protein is CASSYGRAGNTIYF.

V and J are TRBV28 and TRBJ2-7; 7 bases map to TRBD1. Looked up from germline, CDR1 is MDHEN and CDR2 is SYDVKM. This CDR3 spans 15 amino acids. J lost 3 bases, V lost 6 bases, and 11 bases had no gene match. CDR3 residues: CASRAIGGTYYEQYF. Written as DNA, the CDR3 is TGTGCCAGCAGGGCAATAGGGGGCACTTACTACGAGCAGTACTTC. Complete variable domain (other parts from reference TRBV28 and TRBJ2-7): DVKVTQSSRYLVKRTGEKVFLECVQDMDHENMFWYRQDPGLGLRLIYFSYDVKMKEKGDIPEGYSVSREKKERFSLILESASTNQTSMYLCASRAIGGTYYEQYFGPGTRLTVT.

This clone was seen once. CDR3 protein: CASSSSAGTNTEAFF. The DNA of the CDR3 is TGTGCCAGCAGCTCCTCTGCAGGCACAAACACTGAAGCTTTCTTT. The V call is TRBV7-8, the J call TRBJ1-1; D unclear. Per germline, CDR1 SGHVS and CDR2 FQNEAQ. V gave up 4 bases and J gave up 2 bases, with 14 bases separating them. This CDR3 is 15 amino acids long.

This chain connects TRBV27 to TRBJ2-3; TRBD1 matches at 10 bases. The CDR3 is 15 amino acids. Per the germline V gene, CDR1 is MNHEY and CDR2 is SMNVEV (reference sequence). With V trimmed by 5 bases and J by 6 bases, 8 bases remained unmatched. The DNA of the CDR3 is TGTGCCAGCAGTCCTCGACAGGGGGCTGGGGATACGCAGTATTTT. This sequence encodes CASSPRQGAGDTQYF.

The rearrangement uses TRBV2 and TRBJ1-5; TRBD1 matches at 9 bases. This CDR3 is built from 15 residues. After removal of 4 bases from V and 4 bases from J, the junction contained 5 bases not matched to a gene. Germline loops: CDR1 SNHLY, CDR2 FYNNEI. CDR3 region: CASSVEGQGNQPQHF. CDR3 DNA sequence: TGTGCCAGCAGTGTTGAAGGACAGGGGAATCAGCCCCAGCATTTT.

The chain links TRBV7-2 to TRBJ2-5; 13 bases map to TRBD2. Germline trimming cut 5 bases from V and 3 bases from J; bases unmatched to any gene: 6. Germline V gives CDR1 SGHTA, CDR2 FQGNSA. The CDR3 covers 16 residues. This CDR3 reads CASSPPGLAGKETQYF. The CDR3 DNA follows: TGTGCCAGCAGCCCCCCGGGACTAGCGGGGAAAGAGACCCAGTACTTC.

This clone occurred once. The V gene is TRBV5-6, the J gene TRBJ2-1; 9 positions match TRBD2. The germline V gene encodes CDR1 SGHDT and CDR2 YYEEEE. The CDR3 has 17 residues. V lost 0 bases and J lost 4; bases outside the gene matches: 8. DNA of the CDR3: TGTGCCAGCAGCTTGGCCCTAGCGGGAACTTGGTACAATGAGCAGTTCTTC. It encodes CASSLALAGTWYNEQFF.

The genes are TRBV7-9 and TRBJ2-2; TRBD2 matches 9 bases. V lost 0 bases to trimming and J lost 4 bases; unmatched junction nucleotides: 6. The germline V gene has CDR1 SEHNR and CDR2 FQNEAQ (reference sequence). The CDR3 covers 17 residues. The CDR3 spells CASSLAPGLASTGELFF. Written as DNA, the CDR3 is TGTGCCAGCAGCTTAGCCCCGGGACTAGCTAGCACCGGGGAGCTGTTTTTT.

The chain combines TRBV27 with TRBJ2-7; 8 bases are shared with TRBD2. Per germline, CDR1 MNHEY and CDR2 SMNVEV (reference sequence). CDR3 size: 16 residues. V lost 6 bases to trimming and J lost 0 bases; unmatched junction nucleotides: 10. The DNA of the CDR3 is TGTGCCAGCAGCCGGCCGGGACTAGGGAGCTCCTACGAGCAGTACGTC. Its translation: CASSRPGLGSSYEQYV.

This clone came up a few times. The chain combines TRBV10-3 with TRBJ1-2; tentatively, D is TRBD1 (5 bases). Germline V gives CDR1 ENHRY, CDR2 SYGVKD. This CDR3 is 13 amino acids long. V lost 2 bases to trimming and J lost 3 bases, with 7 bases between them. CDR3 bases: TGTGCCATCAGTGAGAAGGGGCACTATGGCTACACCTTC. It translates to CAISEKGHYGYTF.

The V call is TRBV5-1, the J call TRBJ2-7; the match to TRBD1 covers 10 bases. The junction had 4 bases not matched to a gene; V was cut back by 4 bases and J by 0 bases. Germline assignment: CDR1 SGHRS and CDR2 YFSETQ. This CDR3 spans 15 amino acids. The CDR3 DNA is TGCGCCAGCAGCAGGGGACAGGGGAGCTCCTACGAGCAGTACTTC. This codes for CASSRGQGSSYEQYF.

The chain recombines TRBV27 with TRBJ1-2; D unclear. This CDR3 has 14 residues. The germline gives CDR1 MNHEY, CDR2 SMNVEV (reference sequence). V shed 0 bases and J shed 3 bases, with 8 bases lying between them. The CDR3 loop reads CASSLSKSYYGYTF. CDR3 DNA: TGTGCCAGCAGTTTATCGAAGAGTTACTATGGCTACACCTTC.